The sequence of this T cell receptor beta chain was determined in a study of CD8 T cells in ankylosing spondylitis. CDR1 is LNHDA and CDR2 is SQIVND in the germline V gene (reference sequence). V was cut by 5 bases and J by 2 bases, with 11 bases left in between. This CDR3 is 14 amino acids long. Study results and caveats: As reported, disease-linked clones showed significant enrichment in matched ankylosing spondylitis synovial fluid. Blood from ankylosing spondylitis patients appeared to carry a characteristic eight-variant TCR beta motif.

This clonotype has just a few counts. The antigen is not known. Quantitative barcoded 5'-RACE was used to prepare TCR beta libraries. TCRdb reanalysed the 5' RACE reads using MiXCR and keeps one entry per CDR3 protein. This table has 250,000 to 400,000 distinct CDR3 sequences, approximately 10% appearing once. The rearrangement joins TRBV19 to TRBJ2-3, with a possible D match to TRBD2 (6 bases). Material for sequencing was blood, either unsorted or a sorted T cell fraction (not recorded which). This clonotype originated in a female donor with ankylosing spondylitis or in good health (not recorded which). The CDR3 nucleotides are TGTGCCAGTAGTTTAGCGGACCTCACAGATACGCAGTATTTT. Its protein product is CASSLADLTDTQYF.